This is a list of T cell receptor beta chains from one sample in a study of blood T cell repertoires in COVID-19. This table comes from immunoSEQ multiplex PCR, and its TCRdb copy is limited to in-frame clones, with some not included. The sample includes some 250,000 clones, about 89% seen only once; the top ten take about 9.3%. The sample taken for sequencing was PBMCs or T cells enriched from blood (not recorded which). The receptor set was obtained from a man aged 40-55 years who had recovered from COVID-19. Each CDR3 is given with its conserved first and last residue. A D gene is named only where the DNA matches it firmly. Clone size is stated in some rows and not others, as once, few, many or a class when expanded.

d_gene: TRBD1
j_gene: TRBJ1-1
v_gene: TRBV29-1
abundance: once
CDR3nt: TGCAGCGTAGCAGGGGGTGAGAACACTGAAGCTTTCTTT
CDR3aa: CSVAGGENTEAFF

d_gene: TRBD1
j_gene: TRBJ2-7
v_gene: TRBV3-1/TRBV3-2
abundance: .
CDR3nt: TGTGCCAGCAGCCTAGCAAACAACCTTTTCCAGGGGGTACGCTACGAGCAGTACTTC
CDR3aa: CASSLANNLFQGVRYEQYF

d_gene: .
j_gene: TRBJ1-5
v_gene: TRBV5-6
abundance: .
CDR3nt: TGTGCCAGCAGCTTTTTACAGGTACTATGCAATCAGCCCCAGCATTTT
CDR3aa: CASSFLQVLCNQPQHF

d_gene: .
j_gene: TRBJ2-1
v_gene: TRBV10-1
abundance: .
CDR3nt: TGCGCCAGCAGATGGGGACTCTACAATGAGCAGTTCTTC
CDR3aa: CASRWGLYNEQFF

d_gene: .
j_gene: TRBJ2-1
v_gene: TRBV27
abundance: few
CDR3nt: TGTGCCAGCCTACGACAGGACTACAATGAGCAGTTCTTC
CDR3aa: CASLRQDYNEQFF

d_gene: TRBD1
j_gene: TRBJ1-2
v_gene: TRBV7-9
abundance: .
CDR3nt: TGTGCCAGCACCCCGACAGGGGCGAACTATGGCTACACCTTC
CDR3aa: CASTPTGANYGYTF

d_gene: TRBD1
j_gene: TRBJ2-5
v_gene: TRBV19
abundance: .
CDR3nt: TGTGCCAGCAGACAGGGACGTGGCGTAGAGACCCAGTACTTC
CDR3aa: CASRQGRGVETQYF

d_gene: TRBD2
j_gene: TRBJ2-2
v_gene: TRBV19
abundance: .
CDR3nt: TGTGCCAGTAGTCCAACGGGGGGCACCGGGGAGCTGTTTTTT
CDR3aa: CASSPTGGTGELFF

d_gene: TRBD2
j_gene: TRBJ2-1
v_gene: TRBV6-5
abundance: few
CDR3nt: TGTGCCAGCAGTTACTCGAGGAGCGGGAGGGGAGGTGAGCAGTTCTTC
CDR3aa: CASSYSRSGRGGEQFF

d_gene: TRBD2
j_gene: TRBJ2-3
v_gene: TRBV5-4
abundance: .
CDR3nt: TGTGCCAGCAGCATAACTAGCGGACGGGGCGATACGCAGTATTTT
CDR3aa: CASSITSGRGDTQYF

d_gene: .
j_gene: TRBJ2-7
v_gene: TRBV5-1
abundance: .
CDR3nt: TGCGCCAGCAGCTTGGTTTCAGAGGCCCTCTCCTACGAGCAGTACTTC
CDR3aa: CASSLVSEALSYEQYF

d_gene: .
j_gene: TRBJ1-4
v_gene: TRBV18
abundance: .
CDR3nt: TGTGCCAGCTCACCTCGACTGAATAATGAAAAACTGTTTTTT
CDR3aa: CASSPRLNNEKLFF

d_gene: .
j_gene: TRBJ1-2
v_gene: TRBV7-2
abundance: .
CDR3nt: TGTGCCAGCAGCCTACGAACAGGGAAGAGGAGCCATGGCTACACCTTC
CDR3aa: CASSLRTGKRSHGYTF

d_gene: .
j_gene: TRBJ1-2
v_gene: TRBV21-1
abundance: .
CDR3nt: TGTGCCAGCAGCATTCAGGCAGGAATTACTAACTATGGCTACACCTTC
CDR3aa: CASSIQAGITNYGYTF

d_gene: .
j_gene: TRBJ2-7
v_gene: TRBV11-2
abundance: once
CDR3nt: TGTGCCAGCAGCTCGGACAGTCTAAGCTCCTACGAGCAGTACTTC
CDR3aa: CASSSDSLSSYEQYF

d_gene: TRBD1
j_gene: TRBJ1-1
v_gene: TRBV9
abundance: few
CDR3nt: TGTGCCAGCAGCGTAGAACCGGGACAGAGGAACACTGAAGCTTTCTTT
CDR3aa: CASSVEPGQRNTEAFF

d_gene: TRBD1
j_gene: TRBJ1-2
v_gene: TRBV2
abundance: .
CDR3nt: TGTGCCAGCAGTCTGGGACAGAGGAACTATGGCTACACCTTC
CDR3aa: CASSLGQRNYGYTF

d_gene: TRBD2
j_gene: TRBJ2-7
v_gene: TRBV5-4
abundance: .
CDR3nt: TGTGCCAGCAGTCGGACTAGCGGGATTTCCTACGAGCAGTACTTC
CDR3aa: CASSRTSGISYEQYF

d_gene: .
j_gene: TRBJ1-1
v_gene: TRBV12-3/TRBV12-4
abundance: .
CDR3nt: TGTGCCAGCAGCCTGACAGCGAACACTGAAGCTTTCTTT
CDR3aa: CASSLTANTEAFF

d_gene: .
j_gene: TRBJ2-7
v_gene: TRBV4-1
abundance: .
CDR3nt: TGCGCCAGCAGCCAATCCGCTAGCGTGACCCGAGGGGTCACCTACGAGCAGTACTTC
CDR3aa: CASSQSASVTRGVTYEQYF

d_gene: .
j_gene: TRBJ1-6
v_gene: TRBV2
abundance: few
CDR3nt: TGTGCCAGCAGTGGACAGCATCCGAGCTCCTATAATTCACCCCTCCACTTT
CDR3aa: CASSGQHPSSYNSPLHF

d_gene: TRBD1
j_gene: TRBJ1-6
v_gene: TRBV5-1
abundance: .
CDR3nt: TGCGCCAGCAGCTTGATGAAGGGGGCCAATAGTTCACCCCTCCACTTT
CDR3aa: CASSLMKGANSSPLHF

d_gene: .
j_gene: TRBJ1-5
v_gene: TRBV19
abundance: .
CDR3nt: TGTGCCAGTAGTCCCCACGGACAGAGCGAGAGGACGCCCCAGCATTTT
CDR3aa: CASSPHGQSERTPQHF

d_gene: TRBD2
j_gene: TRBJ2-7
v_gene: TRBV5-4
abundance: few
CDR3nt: TGTGCCAGCAGCTGGGGAGGGGCAGAGCAGTACTTC
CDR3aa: CASSWGGAEQYF

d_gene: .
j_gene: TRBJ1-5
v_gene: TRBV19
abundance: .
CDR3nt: TGTGCCAGTAGTATTAGAGGGAATCAGCCCCAGCATTTT
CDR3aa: CASSIRGNQPQHF

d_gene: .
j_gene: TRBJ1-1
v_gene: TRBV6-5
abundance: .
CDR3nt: TGTGCCAGCAGTTACTCGTTCATGGCAGGATACACTGAAGCTTTCTTT
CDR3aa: CASSYSFMAGYTEAFF

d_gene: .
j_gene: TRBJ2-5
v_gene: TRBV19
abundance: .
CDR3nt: TGTGCCAGTAGTATAACAGGGTACGAGACCCAGTACTTC
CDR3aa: CASSITGYETQYF